One and the same sample provided the 10 T cell receptor beta chains below, sequenced in a study of CD8 T cells in ankylosing spondylitis. Via MiXCR, TCRdb re-called the 5' RACE reads, giving one row per CDR3 protein. The sample lists over 200,000 distinct CDR3 sequences, about 11% occurring once. The specimen sequenced was blood, either unsorted or a sorted T cell fraction (not recorded which). The receptor source for this set is a male donor with ankylosing spondylitis or in good health (not recorded which).

This clonotype was detected many times. The gene calls are TRBV5-5 and TRBJ2-5; maybe TRBD1 (6 bases). CDR1 SGHKS and CDR2 YYEKEE come from the germline V gene (reference sequence). V was pared by 5 bases and J by 2 bases, with 13 bases between. The CDR3 is 14 amino acids. As DNA, the CDR3 is TGTGCCAGCAGTCGAGGGGGAGCTCAAGAGACCCAGTACTTC. Translation: CASSRGGAQETQYF.

This sequence joins TRBV5-1 and TRBJ2-3; possible D gene TRBD2, 6 bases. Between the trimmed V and J ends, which lost 0 bases and 1 base, there was a span of 12 bases. The germline V gene encodes CDR1 SGHRS and CDR2 YFSETQ. The CDR3 sequence is 16 residues long. The CDR3 DNA is TGCGCCAGCAGCTTGGAAGGCGGGGAGGGCACAGATACGCAGTATTTT. This sequence encodes CASSLEGGEGTDTQYF.

This chain links TRBV7-3 with TRBJ2-1, with TRBD2 identical over 7 bases. This CDR3 region has 14 residues. The germline gives CDR1 SGHTA, CDR2 FQGTGA. With 3 bases clipped from V and 4 bases from J, the junction kept 3 bases outside the gene matches. The CDR3 nucleotides are TGTGCCAGCAGCTTGATGGGGGGGTACAATGAGCAGTTCTTC. This sequence encodes CASSLMGGYNEQFF. Using reference TRBV7-3 and TRBJ2-1 for the parts outside the CDR3, the full variable domain is GAGVSQTPSNKVTEKGKYVELRCDPISGHTALYWYRQSLGQGPEFLIYFQGTGAADDSGLPNDRFFAVRPEGSVSTLKIQRTERGDSAVYLCASSLMGGYNEQFFGPGTRLTVL.

This clonotype has at least ten counts. The V gene is TRBV5-1, the J gene TRBJ2-7; 11 nucleotides align to TRBD2. V gave up 1 base and J gave up 4 bases; unmatched junction bases: 13. In germline, CDR1 is SGHRS, CDR2 YFSETQ. The CDR3 has 18 amino acids. CDR3 DNA: TGCGCCAGCAGCTTGCGGTCGGTAGCGGGGGGGCCAAAGTACGAGCAGTACTTC. Its protein product is CASSLRSVAGGPKYEQYF.

This clonotype was seen a handful of times. The J gene is TRBJ2-3, the V gene TRBV11-2; no clear D. The CDR3 covers 14 residues. The germline gives CDR1 SGHAT, CDR2 FQNNGV. V lost 3 bases to trimming and J lost 2 bases, with 9 bases between them. The CDR3 DNA reads as TGTGCCAGCAGCTTCGGCCGGTACACAGATACGCAGTATTTT. Translated, it gives CASSFGRYTDTQYF. Full variable domain (remainder filled in from reference TRBV11-2 and TRBJ2-3): EAGVAQSPRYKIIEKRQSVAFWCNPISGHATLYWYQQILGQGPKLLIQFQNNGVVDDSQLPKDRFSAERLKGVDSTLKIQPAKLEDSAVYLCASSFGRYTDTQYFGPGTRLTVL.

This clonotype was seen more than once but under ten times. The chain uses TRBV6-2 or TRBV6-3 and TRBJ2-1; D is tentatively TRBD1 or TRBD2 (5 bases each). The CDR3 totals 11 residues. Germline V gives CDR1 MNHEY, CDR2 SVGEGT. Trimming took off 6 bases at V and 12 bases at J, with 12 bases between the two ends. The CDR3 DNA is TGTGCCAGCAGCCGAGTGGGGGTGCAGTTCTTC. Amino acids: CASSRVGVQFF.

This clonotype was observed at least ten times. The chain recombines TRBV19 with TRBJ2-1; 7 positions match TRBD1. Germline assignment: CDR1 LNHDA and CDR2 SQIVND (reference sequence). V lost 9 bases to trimming and J lost 7 bases; unmatched junction nucleotides: 9. The CDR3 is made up of 13 amino acids. CDR3 nucleotides: TGTGCCAGCGCAAGACAGGGAATAAATGAGCAGTTCTTC. Protein sequence: CASARQGINEQFF.

This clonotype occurred many times. The chain combines TRBV12-3 or TRBV12-4 with TRBJ1-3, with a weak D call TRBD1 (5 bases). Trimming pared 6 bases from V and 2 bases from J, leaving 14 bases between. The CDR3 consists of 15 residues. The CDR3 region is CASSHTPGTGNTIYF. The CDR3 DNA reads as TGTGCCAGCAGCCATACCCCAGGGACTGGAAACACCATATATTTT.

This clonotype has a handful of counts. The chain uses TRBV19 and TRBJ2-3; D tentatively reads TRBD1 or TRBD2 (6 bases each). V dropped 4 bases and J dropped 6 bases, with 20 bases sitting between them. This CDR3 is 16 amino acids long. Germline V CDR1 and CDR2: LNHDA, SQIVND (reference sequence). The CDR3 DNA reads as TGTGCCAGTAGTAGGTCTTCGGGGGCAGTTAAGGATACGCAGTATTTT. Translating it yields CASSRSSGAVKDTQYF.

There are many counts of this clonotype. V usage is TRBV29-1 and J usage is TRBJ2-7; 11 bases line up with TRBD1. The CDR3 is made up of 14 amino acids. Germline CDR1 is SQVTM and CDR2 is ANQGSEA. V was pared by 6 bases and J by 4 bases, with 8 bases of the junction left unmatched. CDR3 sequence (DNA): TGCAGCGTCCAATCGGGACAGGGGGGTTACGAGCAGTACTTC. Protein: CSVQSGQGGYEQYF.